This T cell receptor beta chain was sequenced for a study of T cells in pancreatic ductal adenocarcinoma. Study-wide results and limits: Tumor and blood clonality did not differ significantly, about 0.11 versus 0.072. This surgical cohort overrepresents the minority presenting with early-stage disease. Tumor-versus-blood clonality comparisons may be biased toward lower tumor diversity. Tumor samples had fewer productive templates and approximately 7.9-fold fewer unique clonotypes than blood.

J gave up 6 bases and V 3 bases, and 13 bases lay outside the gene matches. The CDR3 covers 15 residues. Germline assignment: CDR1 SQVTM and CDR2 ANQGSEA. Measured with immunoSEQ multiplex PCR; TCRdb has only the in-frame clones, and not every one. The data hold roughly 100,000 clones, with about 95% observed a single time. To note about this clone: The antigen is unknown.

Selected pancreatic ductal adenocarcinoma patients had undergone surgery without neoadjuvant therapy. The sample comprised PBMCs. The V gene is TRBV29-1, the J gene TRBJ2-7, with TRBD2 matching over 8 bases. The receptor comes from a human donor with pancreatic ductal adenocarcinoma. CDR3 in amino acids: CSVEASGPGGIEQYF. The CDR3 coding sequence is TGCAGCGTTGAGGCTAGCGGGCCCGGTGGGATCGAGCAGTACTTC.